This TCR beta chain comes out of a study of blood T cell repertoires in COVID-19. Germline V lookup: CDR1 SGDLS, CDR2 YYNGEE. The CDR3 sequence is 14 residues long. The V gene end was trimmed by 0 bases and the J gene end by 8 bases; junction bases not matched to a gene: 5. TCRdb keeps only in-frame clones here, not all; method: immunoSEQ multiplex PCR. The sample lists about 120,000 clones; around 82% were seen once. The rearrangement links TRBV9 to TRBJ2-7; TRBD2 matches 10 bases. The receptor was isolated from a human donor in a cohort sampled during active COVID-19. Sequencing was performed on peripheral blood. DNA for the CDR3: TGTGCCAGCAGCGTAGACAGCGGGGGGGCCCAGCAGTACTTC. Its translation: CASSVDSGGAQQYF.